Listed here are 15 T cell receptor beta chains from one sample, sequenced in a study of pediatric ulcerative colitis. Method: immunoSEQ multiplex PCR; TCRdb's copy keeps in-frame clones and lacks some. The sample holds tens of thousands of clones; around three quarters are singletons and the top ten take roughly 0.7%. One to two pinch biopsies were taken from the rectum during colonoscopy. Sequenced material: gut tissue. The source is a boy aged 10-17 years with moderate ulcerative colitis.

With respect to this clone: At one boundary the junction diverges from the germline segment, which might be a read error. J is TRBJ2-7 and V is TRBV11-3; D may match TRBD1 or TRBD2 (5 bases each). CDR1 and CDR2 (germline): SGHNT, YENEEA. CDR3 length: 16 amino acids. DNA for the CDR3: TGTGCCAGCAGCTTAGGTCTTGGGACGGATATCTACGATCAGTACTTC. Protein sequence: CASSLGLGTDIYDQYF.

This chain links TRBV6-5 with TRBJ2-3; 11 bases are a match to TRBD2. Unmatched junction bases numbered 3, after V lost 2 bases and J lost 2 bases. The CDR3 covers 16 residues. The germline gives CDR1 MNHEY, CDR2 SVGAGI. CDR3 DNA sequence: TGTGCCAGCAGTTACCTGGGACTAGCGGCCACAGATACGCAGTATTTT. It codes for CASSYLGLAATDTQYF.

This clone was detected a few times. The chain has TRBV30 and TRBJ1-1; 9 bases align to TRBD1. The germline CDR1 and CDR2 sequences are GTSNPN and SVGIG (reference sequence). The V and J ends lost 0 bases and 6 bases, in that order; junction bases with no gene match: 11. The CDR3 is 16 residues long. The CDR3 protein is CAWSVLGTGFSSEAFF. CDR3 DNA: TGTGCCTGGAGTGTATTGGGGACAGGGTTTTCATCTGAAGCTTTCTTT. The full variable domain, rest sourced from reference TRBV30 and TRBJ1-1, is SQTIHQWPATLVQPVGSPLSLECTVEGTSNPNLYWYRQAAGRGLQLLFYSVGIGQISSEVPQNLSASRPQDRQFILSSKKLLLSDSGFYLCAWSVLGTGFSSEAFFGQGTRLTVV.

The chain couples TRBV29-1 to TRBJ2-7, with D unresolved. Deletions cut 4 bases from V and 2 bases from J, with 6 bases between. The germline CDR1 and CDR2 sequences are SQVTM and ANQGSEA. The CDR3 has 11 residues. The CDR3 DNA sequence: TGCAGCGTTGCTACAGCCTACGAGCAGTACTTC. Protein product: CSVATAYEQYF.

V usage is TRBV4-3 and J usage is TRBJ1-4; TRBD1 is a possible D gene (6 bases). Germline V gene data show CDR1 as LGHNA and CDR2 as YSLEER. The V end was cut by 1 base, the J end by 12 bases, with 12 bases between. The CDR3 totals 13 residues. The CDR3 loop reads CASSQVIGQQLFF. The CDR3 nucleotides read TGCGCCAGCAGCCAAGTTATTGGACAGCAACTGTTTTTT.

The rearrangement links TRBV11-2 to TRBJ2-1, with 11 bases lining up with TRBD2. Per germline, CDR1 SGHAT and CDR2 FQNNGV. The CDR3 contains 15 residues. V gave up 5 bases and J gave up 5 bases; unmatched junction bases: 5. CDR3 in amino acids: CASSDGTSGDNEQFF. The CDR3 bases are TGTGCCAGCAGCGATGGGACTAGCGGCGACAATGAGCAGTTCTTC.

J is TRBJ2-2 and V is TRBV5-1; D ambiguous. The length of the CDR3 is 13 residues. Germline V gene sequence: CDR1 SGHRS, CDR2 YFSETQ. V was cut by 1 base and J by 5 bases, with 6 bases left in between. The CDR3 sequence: CASSLIGTGELFF. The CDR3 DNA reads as TGCGCCAGCAGCTTGATAGGGACCGGGGAGCTGTTTTTT.

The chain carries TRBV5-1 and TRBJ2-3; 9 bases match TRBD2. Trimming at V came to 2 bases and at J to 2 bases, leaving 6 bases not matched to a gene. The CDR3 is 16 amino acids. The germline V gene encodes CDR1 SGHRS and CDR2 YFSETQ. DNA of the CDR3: TGCGCCAGCAGCTTCGCCCCTAGCGGGAACACAGATACGCAGTATTTT. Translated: CASSFAPSGNTDTQYF. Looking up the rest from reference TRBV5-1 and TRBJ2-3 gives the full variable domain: KAGVTQTPRYLIKTRGQQVTLSCSPISGHRSVSWYQQTPGQGLQFLFEYFSETQRNKGNFPGRFSGRQFSNSRSEMNVSTLELGDSALYLCASSFAPSGNTDTQYFGPGTRLTVL.

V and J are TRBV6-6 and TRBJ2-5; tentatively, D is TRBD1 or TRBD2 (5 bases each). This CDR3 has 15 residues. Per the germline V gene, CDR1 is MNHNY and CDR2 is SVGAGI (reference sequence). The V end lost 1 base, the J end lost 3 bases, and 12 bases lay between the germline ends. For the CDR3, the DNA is TGTGCCAGCAGTTACTTCGCAGGGACGAAAGAGACCCAGTACTTC. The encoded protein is CASSYFAGTKETQYF.

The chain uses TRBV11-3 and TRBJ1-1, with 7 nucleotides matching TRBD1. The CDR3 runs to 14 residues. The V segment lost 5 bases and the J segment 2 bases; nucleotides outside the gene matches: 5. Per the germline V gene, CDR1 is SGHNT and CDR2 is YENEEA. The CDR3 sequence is CASSLRQGNTEAFF. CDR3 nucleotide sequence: TGTGCCAGCAGCCTCCGACAGGGAAACACTGAAGCTTTCTTT.

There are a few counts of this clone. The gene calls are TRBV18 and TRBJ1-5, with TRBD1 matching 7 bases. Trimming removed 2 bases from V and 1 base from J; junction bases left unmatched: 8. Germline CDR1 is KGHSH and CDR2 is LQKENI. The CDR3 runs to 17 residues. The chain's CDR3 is CASSPKSTGQSNQPQHF. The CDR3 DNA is TGTGCCAGCTCACCAAAATCGACAGGGCAAAGCAATCAGCCCCAGCATTTT.

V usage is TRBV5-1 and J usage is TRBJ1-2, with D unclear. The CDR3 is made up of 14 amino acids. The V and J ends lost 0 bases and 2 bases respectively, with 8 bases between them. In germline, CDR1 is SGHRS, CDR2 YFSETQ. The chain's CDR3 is CASSLEAENYGYTF. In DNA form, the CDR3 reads TGCGCCAGCAGCTTGGAGGCAGAAAACTATGGCTACACCTTC.

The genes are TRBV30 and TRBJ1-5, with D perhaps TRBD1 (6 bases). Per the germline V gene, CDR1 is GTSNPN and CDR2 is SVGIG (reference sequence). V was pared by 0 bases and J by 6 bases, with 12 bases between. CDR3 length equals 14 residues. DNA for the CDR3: TGTGCCTGGAGTGTCGGGGGGCCGGTTCAGCCCCAGCATTTT. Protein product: CAWSVGGPVQPQHF.

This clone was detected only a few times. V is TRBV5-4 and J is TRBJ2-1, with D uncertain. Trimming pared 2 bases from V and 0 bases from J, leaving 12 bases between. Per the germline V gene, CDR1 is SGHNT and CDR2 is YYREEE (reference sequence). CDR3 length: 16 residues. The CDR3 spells CASSFRLKSSYNEQFF. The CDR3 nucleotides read TGTGCCAGCAGCTTCCGACTTAAGAGCTCCTACAATGAGCAGTTCTTC.

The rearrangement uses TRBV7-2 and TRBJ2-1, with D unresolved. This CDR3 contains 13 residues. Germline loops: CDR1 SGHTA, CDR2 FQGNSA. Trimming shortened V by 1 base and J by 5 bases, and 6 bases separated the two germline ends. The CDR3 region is CASSLGTNNEQFF. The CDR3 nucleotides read TGTGCCAGCAGCTTAGGGACCAACAATGAGCAGTTCTTC. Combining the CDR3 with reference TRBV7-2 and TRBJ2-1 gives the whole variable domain GAGVSQSPSNKVTEKGKDVELRCDPISGHTALYWYRQSLGQGLEFLIYFQGNSAPDKSGLPSDRFSAERTGGSVSTLTIQRTQQEDSAVYLCASSLGTNNEQFFGPGTRLTVL.